The rows below give T cell receptor beta chains drawn from one sample of a study of post-analysis software for immune sequencing data. In TCRdb, the PCR reads were re-called with MiXCR into one record per CDR3 protein. The sample has fewer than 850,000 distinct CDR3 sequences; 25% to 30% are singletons. The specimen sequenced was blood. All receptors derive from a girl aged 5-17 years with multiple sclerosis. Both conserved end residues are part of each CDR3. Each record gives: CDR3 protein, CDR3 DNA, D gene, V gene, J gene, CDR3 length, clone size. D genes are given only for firm matches. Clone size is not always given. Where it is, it says once, few, many or a class for expanded clones.

CDR3 protein: CASSYRTGVKNIQYF
CDR3 DNA: TGTGCCAGCAGTTACCGGACCGGGGTTAAAAACATTCAGTACTTC
D gene: -
V gene: TRBV6-2/TRBV6-3
J gene: TRBJ2-4
CDR3 length: 15
clone size: -

CDR3 protein: CASSEGWGEYTGELFF
CDR3 DNA: TGTGCCAGCAGTGAAGGCTGGGGGGAGTACACCGGGGAGCTGTTTTTT
D gene: -
V gene: TRBV6-1
J gene: TRBJ2-2
CDR3 length: 16
clone size: -

CDR3 protein: CASSGTSGYETQYF
CDR3 DNA: TGCGCCAGCAGCGGGACTAGCGGATACGAGACCCAGTACTTC
D gene: TRBD2
V gene: TRBV5-1
J gene: TRBJ2-5
CDR3 length: 14
clone size: few

CDR3 protein: CSASRQLGEAQYF
CDR3 DNA: TGCAGTGCTAGTAGACAGCTAGGGGAGGCCCAGTACTTC
D gene: -
V gene: TRBV20-1
J gene: TRBJ2-5
CDR3 length: 13
clone size: -

CDR3 protein: CASSTTGRIVTDTQYF
CDR3 DNA: TGTGCCAGCAGTACCACGGGTAGGATCGTGACAGATACGCAGTATTTT
D gene: -
V gene: TRBV28
J gene: TRBJ2-3
CDR3 length: 16
clone size: -

CDR3 protein: CASRRAGADTQYF
CDR3 DNA: TGTGCCAGCAGGCGAGCGGGAGCAGATACGCAGTATTTT
D gene: TRBD2
V gene: TRBV6-1
J gene: TRBJ2-3
CDR3 length: 13
clone size: -

CDR3 protein: CASSPDRNNYGYTF
CDR3 DNA: TGCGCCAGCAGCCCCGACAGAAACAACTATGGCTACACCTTC
D gene: -
V gene: TRBV5-1
J gene: TRBJ1-2
CDR3 length: 14
clone size: once

CDR3 protein: CSVEGQGARNEQFF
CDR3 DNA: TGCAGCGTAGAGGGACAGGGGGCGCGGAATGAGCAGTTCTTC
D gene: TRBD1
V gene: TRBV29-1
J gene: TRBJ2-1
CDR3 length: 14
clone size: -

CDR3 protein: CASSFGGQGGYEQYF
CDR3 DNA: TGTGCCAGCAGCTTCGGGGGACAGGGGGGCTACGAGCAGTACTTC
D gene: TRBD1
V gene: TRBV7-8
J gene: TRBJ2-7
CDR3 length: 15
clone size: -

CDR3 protein: CASSPWGGGTGSYNEQFF
CDR3 DNA: TGTGCCAGCAGCCCATGGGGGGGAGGGACGGGCTCCTACAATGAGCAGTTCTTC
D gene: TRBD2
V gene: TRBV3-1
J gene: TRBJ2-1
CDR3 length: 18
clone size: -

CDR3 protein: CASTWGGTEAFF
CDR3 DNA: TGTGCCAGCACCTGGGGGGGTACTGAAGCTTTCTTT
D gene: -
V gene: TRBV2
J gene: TRBJ1-1
CDR3 length: 12
clone size: -

CDR3 protein: CASSLSVDRGSDTQYF
CDR3 DNA: TGCGCCAGCAGCTTGAGTGTGGACAGGGGGTCAGATACGCAGTATTTT
D gene: TRBD1
V gene: TRBV5-1
J gene: TRBJ2-3
CDR3 length: 16
clone size: -

CDR3 protein: CAGSFGQGINNEQFF
CDR3 DNA: TGTGCCGGCAGCTTCGGACAGGGGATCAACAATGAGCAGTTCTTC
D gene: TRBD1
V gene: TRBV7-9
J gene: TRBJ2-1
CDR3 length: 15
clone size: -

CDR3 protein: CSAGDRAGTEAFF
CDR3 DNA: TGCAGCGCCGGGGACAGGGCTGGAACTGAAGCTTTCTTT
D gene: TRBD1
V gene: TRBV29-1
J gene: TRBJ1-1
CDR3 length: 13
clone size: -

CDR3 protein: CASSLPTPGETQYF
CDR3 DNA: TGTGCCAGCAGCTTACCCACTCCAGGAGAGACCCAGTACTTC
D gene: -
V gene: TRBV5-5
J gene: TRBJ2-5
CDR3 length: 14
clone size: few

CDR3 protein: CASSLVAANEQFF
CDR3 DNA: TGTGCCAGCAGCTTAGTAGCAGCCAATGAGCAGTTCTTC
D gene: -
V gene: TRBV7-9
J gene: TRBJ2-1
CDR3 length: 13
clone size: -

CDR3 protein: CASSSLATSGRVIIRYNEQFF
CDR3 DNA: TGTGCCAGCAGCTCCCTAGCTACTAGCGGGAGGGTAATCATTCGCTACAATGAGCAGTTCTTC
D gene: TRBD2
V gene: TRBV11-1
J gene: TRBJ2-1
CDR3 length: 21
clone size: -

CDR3 protein: CSVKQGRSYEQYF
CDR3 DNA: TGCAGCGTTAAACAAGGACGCTCCTACGAGCAGTACTTC
D gene: -
V gene: TRBV29-1
J gene: TRBJ2-7
CDR3 length: 13
clone size: few

CDR3 protein: CASSPGQGWTEAFF
CDR3 DNA: TGTGCCAGCAGCCCCGGACAGGGATGGACTGAAGCTTTCTTT
D gene: TRBD1
V gene: TRBV11-1
J gene: TRBJ1-1
CDR3 length: 14
clone size: few

CDR3 protein: CSATPAGLRTDTQYF
CDR3 DNA: TGCAGTGCCACCCCGGCGGGGCTACGCACAGATACGCAGTATTTT
D gene: -
V gene: TRBV20-1
J gene: TRBJ2-3
CDR3 length: 15
clone size: many

CDR3 protein: CASSLVGISNTDTQYF
CDR3 DNA: TGCGCCAGCAGCTTGGTTGGGATCTCAAACACAGATACGCAGTATTTT
D gene: -
V gene: TRBV5-1
J gene: TRBJ2-3
CDR3 length: 16
clone size: -

CDR3 protein: CASSLGGLGSGPEKLFF
CDR3 DNA: TGTGCCAGCAGCTTGGGGGGGCTGGGGTCAGGGCCAGAAAAACTGTTTTTT
D gene: -
V gene: TRBV5-5
J gene: TRBJ1-4
CDR3 length: 17
clone size: -

CDR3 protein: CASRPTGGSNYEQYF
CDR3 DNA: TGTGCCAGCAGACCGACAGGGGGAAGTAATTACGAGCAGTACTTC
D gene: TRBD1
V gene: TRBV27
J gene: TRBJ2-7
CDR3 length: 15
clone size: few

CDR3 protein: CSYAGTGNTEAFF
CDR3 DNA: TGCAGCTACGCCGGGACAGGAAACACTGAAGCTTTCTTT
D gene: TRBD1
V gene: TRBV29-1
J gene: TRBJ1-1
CDR3 length: 13
clone size: -

CDR3 protein: CASGRQGDQPQHF
CDR3 DNA: TGTGCCAGCGGACGACAGGGGGACCAGCCCCAGCATTTT
D gene: TRBD1
V gene: TRBV6-6
J gene: TRBJ1-5
CDR3 length: 13
clone size: -

CDR3 protein: CSARDPVREQFF
CDR3 DNA: TGCAGTGCTAGAGATCCCGTCCGTGAGCAGTTCTTC
D gene: -
V gene: TRBV20-1
J gene: TRBJ2-1
CDR3 length: 12
clone size: -

CDR3 protein: CSANRGGAGDTQYF
CDR3 DNA: TGCAGTGCCAATCGGGGTGGTGCAGGAGATACGCAGTATTTT
D gene: -
V gene: TRBV20-1
J gene: TRBJ2-3
CDR3 length: 14
clone size: once

CDR3 protein: CASTIRGGSNQPQHF
CDR3 DNA: TGTGCCAGCACCATAAGGGGGGGCAGCAATCAGCCCCAGCATTTT
D gene: -
V gene: TRBV5-5
J gene: TRBJ1-5
CDR3 length: 15
clone size: -

CDR3 protein: CASSPEGDPGYEQYF
CDR3 DNA: TGTGCCAGCAGTCCCGAGGGGGACCCGGGCTACGAGCAGTACTTC
D gene: -
V gene: TRBV6-2/TRBV6-3
J gene: TRBJ2-7
CDR3 length: 15
clone size: -

CDR3 protein: CATSRDRGYEQFF
CDR3 DNA: TGTGCCACCAGCAGAGACAGGGGCTATGAGCAGTTCTTC
D gene: -
V gene: TRBV15
J gene: TRBJ2-1
CDR3 length: 13
clone size: -

CDR3 protein: CASMTFRDTQYF
CDR3 DNA: TGTGCCAGCATGACTTTCAGAGATACGCAGTATTTT
D gene: -
V gene: TRBV28
J gene: TRBJ2-3
CDR3 length: 12
clone size: -

CDR3 protein: CSASKGSGQPQHF
CDR3 DNA: TGCAGTGCTAGTAAAGGAAGCGGTCAGCCCCAGCATTTT
D gene: -
V gene: TRBV20-1
J gene: TRBJ1-5
CDR3 length: 13
clone size: -

CDR3 protein: CSVEGAPSGVYNEQFF
CDR3 DNA: TGCAGCGTTGAAGGGGCTCCTAGCGGAGTCTACAATGAGCAGTTCTTC
D gene: TRBD2
V gene: TRBV29-1
J gene: TRBJ2-1
CDR3 length: 16
clone size: -

CDR3 protein: CATTGLAGGFGNGQFF
CDR3 DNA: TGTGCCACAACGGGGCTAGCGGGAGGTTTCGGCAATGGGCAGTTCTTC
D gene: TRBD2
V gene: TRBV6-5
J gene: TRBJ2-1
CDR3 length: 16
clone size: few

CDR3 protein: CASSLEASGSRPSSTDTQYF
CDR3 DNA: TGCGCCAGCAGCTTGGAGGCTAGCGGGTCCCGGCCATCTAGCACAGATACGCAGTATTTT
D gene: TRBD2
V gene: TRBV5-1
J gene: TRBJ2-3
CDR3 length: 20
clone size: many

CDR3 protein: CAISETKQGAYTDTQYF
CDR3 DNA: TGTGCCATCAGTGAGACGAAACAGGGGGCATACACAGATACGCAGTATTTT
D gene: TRBD1
V gene: TRBV10-3
J gene: TRBJ2-3
CDR3 length: 17
clone size: few

CDR3 protein: CASDMSGGNHNEQFF
CDR3 DNA: TGTGCCAGCGATATGAGCGGGGGTAATCACAATGAGCAGTTCTTC
D gene: TRBD2
V gene: TRBV2
J gene: TRBJ2-1
CDR3 length: 15
clone size: -

CDR3 protein: CASSLPSGPQETQYF
CDR3 DNA: TGTGCCAGCAGCTTACCTAGCGGGCCTCAAGAGACCCAGTACTTC
D gene: TRBD2
V gene: TRBV7-2
J gene: TRBJ2-5
CDR3 length: 15
clone size: -

CDR3 protein: CASSLASSSAEQFF
CDR3 DNA: TGTGCCAGCAGCTTAGCGTCTAGTTCCGCTGAGCAGTTCTTC
D gene: -
V gene: TRBV11-2
J gene: TRBJ2-1
CDR3 length: 14
clone size: -

CDR3 protein: CASSLTSGGPYNEQFF
CDR3 DNA: TGTGCCAGCAGCCTGACTAGCGGGGGGCCTTACAATGAGCAGTTCTTC
D gene: TRBD2
V gene: TRBV7-9
J gene: TRBJ2-1
CDR3 length: 16
clone size: few

CDR3 protein: CASSYSTSGSSYNSPLHF
CDR3 DNA: TGTGCCAGCAGTTACTCGACGTCAGGGAGCTCCTATAATTCACCCCTCCACTTT
D gene: -
V gene: TRBV6-5
J gene: TRBJ1-6
CDR3 length: 18
clone size: -

CDR3 protein: CASSVGQGGPNTEAFF
CDR3 DNA: TGTGCCAGCAGCGTTGGACAGGGGGGACCGAACACTGAAGCTTTCTTT
D gene: TRBD1
V gene: TRBV7-2
J gene: TRBJ1-1
CDR3 length: 16
clone size: many

CDR3 protein: CASSRDTWGKLFF
CDR3 DNA: TGTGCCAGCAGCCGGGACACCTGGGGAAAACTGTTTTTT
D gene: -
V gene: TRBV9
J gene: TRBJ1-4
CDR3 length: 13
clone size: -

CDR3 protein: CASSYDSSTDTQYF
CDR3 DNA: TGTGCCAGCAGTTACGACTCTAGCACAGATACGCAGTATTTT
D gene: -
V gene: TRBV6-5
J gene: TRBJ2-3
CDR3 length: 14
clone size: many

CDR3 protein: CASSYSGTGNTEAFF
CDR3 DNA: TGTGCCAGCAGTTACTCTGGGACAGGGAACACTGAAGCTTTCTTT
D gene: TRBD1
V gene: TRBV6-6
J gene: TRBJ1-1
CDR3 length: 15
clone size: few

CDR3 protein: CASSSGDRIGAFF
CDR3 DNA: TGTGCCAGCAGTAGCGGGGACCGGATTGGGGCTTTCTTT
D gene: -
V gene: TRBV6-6
J gene: TRBJ1-1
CDR3 length: 13
clone size: few

CDR3 protein: CASSQAATPNSPLHF
CDR3 DNA: TGCGCCAGCAGCCAAGCTGCGACACCTAATTCACCCCTCCACTTT
D gene: -
V gene: TRBV4-3
J gene: TRBJ1-6
CDR3 length: 15
clone size: few

CDR3 protein: CASIQGSIGLNTEAFF
CDR3 DNA: TGCGCCAGCATCCAAGGGAGTATAGGGTTGAACACTGAAGCTTTCTTT
D gene: -
V gene: TRBV4-1
J gene: TRBJ1-1
CDR3 length: 16
clone size: -

CDR3 protein: CASAVTEAFF
CDR3 DNA: TGTGCCAGCGCCGTTACCGAAGCTTTCTTT
D gene: -
V gene: TRBV6-6
J gene: TRBJ1-1
CDR3 length: 10
clone size: few

CDR3 protein: CSAIRDRGTYEQYF
CDR3 DNA: TGCAGTGCTATCCGGGACAGGGGCACCTACGAGCAGTACTTC
D gene: TRBD1
V gene: TRBV20-1
J gene: TRBJ2-7
CDR3 length: 14
clone size: few

CDR3 protein: CASSFVTGPEVGEKLFF
CDR3 DNA: TGTGCCAGCAGCTTTGTGACAGGCCCAGAAGTTGGAGAAAAACTGTTTTTT
D gene: -
V gene: TRBV5-4
J gene: TRBJ1-4
CDR3 length: 17
clone size: -

CDR3 protein: CSANLGTTLHF
CDR3 DNA: TGCAGTGCCAACCTGGGGACGACCCTCCACTTT
D gene: -
V gene: TRBV20-1
J gene: TRBJ1-6
CDR3 length: 11
clone size: few

CDR3 protein: CASSEARTSGGTDTQYF
CDR3 DNA: TGTGCCAGCAGTGAAGCCCGGACTAGCGGGGGAACAGATACGCAGTATTTT
D gene: TRBD2
V gene: TRBV6-1
J gene: TRBJ2-3
CDR3 length: 17
clone size: -

CDR3 protein: CASSPGAGANVLTF
CDR3 DNA: TGTGCCAGCAGTCCCGGGGCTGGGGCCAACGTCCTGACTTTC
D gene: -
V gene: TRBV12-3/TRBV12-4
J gene: TRBJ2-6
CDR3 length: 14
clone size: -